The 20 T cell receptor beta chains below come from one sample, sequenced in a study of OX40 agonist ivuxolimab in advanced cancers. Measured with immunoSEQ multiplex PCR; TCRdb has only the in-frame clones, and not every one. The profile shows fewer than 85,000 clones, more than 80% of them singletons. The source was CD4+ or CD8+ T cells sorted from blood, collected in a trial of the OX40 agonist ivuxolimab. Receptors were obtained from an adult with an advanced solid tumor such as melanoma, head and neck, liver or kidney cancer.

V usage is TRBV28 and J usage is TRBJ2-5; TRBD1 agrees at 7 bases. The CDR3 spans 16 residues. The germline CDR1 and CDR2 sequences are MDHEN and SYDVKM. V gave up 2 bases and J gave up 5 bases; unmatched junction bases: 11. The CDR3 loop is CASSLRGRRRGETQYF. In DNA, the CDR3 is TGTGCCAGCAGTTTAAGGGGGCGCCGGCGTGGGGAGACCCAGTACTTC. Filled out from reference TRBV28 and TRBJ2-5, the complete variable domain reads DVKVTQSSRYLVKRTGEKVFLECVQDMDHENMFWYRQDPGLGLRLIYFSYDVKMKEKGDIPEGYSVSREKKERFSLILESASTNQTSMYLCASSLRGRRRGETQYFGPGTRLLVL.

Here the CDR3 reads CASRLVRGRKESTGELFF. The DNA for the CDR3 is TGTGCCAGCAGACTCGTACGCGGGAGGAAAGAGAGTACCGGGGAGCTGTTTTTT. The chain links TRBV2 to TRBJ2-2, with 8 bases matching TRBD2. Losses at the gene ends were 6 bases for V and 5 bases for J; bases not matched to a gene: 17. Germline V CDR1 and CDR2: SNHLY, FYNNEI. This CDR3 region has 18 residues.

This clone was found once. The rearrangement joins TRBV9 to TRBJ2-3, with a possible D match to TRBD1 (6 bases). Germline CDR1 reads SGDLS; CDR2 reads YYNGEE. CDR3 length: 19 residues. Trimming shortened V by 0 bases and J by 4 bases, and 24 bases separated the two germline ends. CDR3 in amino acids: CASSVEGVEGSWRSDTQYF. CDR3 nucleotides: TGTGCCAGCAGCGTAGAGGGGGTCGAGGGATCGTGGCGGTCAGATACGCAGTATTTT.

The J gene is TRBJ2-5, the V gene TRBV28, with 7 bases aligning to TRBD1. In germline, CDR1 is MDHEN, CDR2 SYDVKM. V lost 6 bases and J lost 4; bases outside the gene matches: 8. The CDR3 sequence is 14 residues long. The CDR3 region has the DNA TGTGCCAGCAGCCTCAGGGGGTTAAGAGAGACCCAGTACTTC. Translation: CASSLRGLRETQYF.

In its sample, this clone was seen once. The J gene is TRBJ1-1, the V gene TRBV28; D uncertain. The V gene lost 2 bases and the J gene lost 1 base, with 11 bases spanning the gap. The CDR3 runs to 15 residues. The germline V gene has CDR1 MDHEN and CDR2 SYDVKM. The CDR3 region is CASSLPGAGNTEAFF. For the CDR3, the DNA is TGTGCCAGCAGTTTACCAGGAGCGGGGAACACTGAAGCTTTCTTT.

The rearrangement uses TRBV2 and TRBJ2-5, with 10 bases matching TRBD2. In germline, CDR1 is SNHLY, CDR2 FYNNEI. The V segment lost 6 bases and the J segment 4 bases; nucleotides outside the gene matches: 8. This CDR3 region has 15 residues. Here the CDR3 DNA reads TGTGCCAGCAGCGCCCCTAGCGGGAGTCGAGAGACCCAGTACTTC. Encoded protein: CASSAPSGSRETQYF.

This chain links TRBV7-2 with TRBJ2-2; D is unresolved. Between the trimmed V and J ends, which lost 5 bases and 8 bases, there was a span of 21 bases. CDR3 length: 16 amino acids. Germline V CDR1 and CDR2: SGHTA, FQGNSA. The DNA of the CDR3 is TGTGCCAGCAGCCCGCGGATGATAGCTCCCCCGGGGGAGCTGTTTTTT. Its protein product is CASSPRMIAPPGELFF.

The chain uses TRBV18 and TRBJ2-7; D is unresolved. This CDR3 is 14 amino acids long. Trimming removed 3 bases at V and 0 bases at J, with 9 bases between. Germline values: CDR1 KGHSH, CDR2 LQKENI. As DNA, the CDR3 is TGTGCCAGCTCACCGCTCGAAAGCTCCTACGAGCAGTACTTC. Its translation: CASSPLESSYEQYF.

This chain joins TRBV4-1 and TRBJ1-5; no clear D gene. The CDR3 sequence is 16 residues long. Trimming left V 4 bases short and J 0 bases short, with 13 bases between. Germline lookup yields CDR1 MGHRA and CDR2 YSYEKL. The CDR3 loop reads CASSPPGRLSNQPQHF. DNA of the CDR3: TGCGCCAGCAGCCCCCCGGGCAGGCTTAGCAATCAGCCCCAGCATTTT.

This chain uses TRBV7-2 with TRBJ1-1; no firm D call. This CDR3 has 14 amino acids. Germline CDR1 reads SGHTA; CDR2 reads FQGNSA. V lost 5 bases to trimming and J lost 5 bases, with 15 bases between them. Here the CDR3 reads CASSPEVGRTEAFF. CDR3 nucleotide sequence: TGTGCCAGCAGCCCCGAGGTGGGTCGTACTGAAGCTTTCTTT.

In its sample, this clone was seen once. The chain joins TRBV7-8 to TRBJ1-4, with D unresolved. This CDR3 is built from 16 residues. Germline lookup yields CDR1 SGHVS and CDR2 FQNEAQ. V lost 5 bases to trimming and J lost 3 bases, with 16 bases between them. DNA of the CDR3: TGTGCCAGCAGCCTCAGGTCCCTGGTGGCTAATGAAAAACTGTTTTTT. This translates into CASSLRSLVANEKLFF.

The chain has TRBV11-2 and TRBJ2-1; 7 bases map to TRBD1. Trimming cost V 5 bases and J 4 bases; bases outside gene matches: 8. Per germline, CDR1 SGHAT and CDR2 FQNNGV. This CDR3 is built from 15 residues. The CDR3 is CASSPSGTDYNEQFF. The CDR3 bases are TGTGCCAGCAGCCCTTCCGGGACAGATTACAATGAGCAGTTCTTC.

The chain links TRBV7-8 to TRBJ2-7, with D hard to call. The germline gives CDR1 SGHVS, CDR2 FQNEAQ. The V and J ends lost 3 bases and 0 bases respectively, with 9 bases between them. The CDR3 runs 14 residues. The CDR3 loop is CASSLGLLSYEQYF. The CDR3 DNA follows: TGTGCCAGCAGCTTGGGTCTCCTCTCCTACGAGCAGTACTTC.

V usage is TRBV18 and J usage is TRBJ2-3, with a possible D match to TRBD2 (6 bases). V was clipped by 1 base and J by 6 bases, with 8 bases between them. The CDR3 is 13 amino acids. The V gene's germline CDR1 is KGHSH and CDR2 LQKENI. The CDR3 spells CASSPRAGDTQYF. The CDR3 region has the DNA TGTGCCAGCTCACCACGGGCGGGGGATACGCAGTATTTT.

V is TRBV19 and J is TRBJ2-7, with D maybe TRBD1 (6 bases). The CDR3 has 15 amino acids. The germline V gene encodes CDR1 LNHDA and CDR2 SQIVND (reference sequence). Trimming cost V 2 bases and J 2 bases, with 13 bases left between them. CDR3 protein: CASSISVQGTYEQYF. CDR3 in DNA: TGTGCCAGTAGTATATCGGTTCAGGGGACCTACGAGCAGTACTTC.

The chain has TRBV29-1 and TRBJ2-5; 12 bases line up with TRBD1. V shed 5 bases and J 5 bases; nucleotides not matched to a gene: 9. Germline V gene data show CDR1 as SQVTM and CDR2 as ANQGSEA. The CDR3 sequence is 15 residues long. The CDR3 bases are TGCAGCGTTTCCGGGACAGGGGGCGCAGTGGAGACCCAGTACTTC. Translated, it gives CSVSGTGGAVETQYF.

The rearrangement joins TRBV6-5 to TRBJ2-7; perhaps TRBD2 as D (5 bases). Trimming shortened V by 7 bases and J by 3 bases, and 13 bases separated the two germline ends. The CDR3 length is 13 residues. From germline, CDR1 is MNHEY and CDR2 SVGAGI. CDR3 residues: CASNHEGDYEQYF. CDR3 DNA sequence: TGTGCCAGCAATCACGAGGGAGACTACGAGCAGTACTTC.

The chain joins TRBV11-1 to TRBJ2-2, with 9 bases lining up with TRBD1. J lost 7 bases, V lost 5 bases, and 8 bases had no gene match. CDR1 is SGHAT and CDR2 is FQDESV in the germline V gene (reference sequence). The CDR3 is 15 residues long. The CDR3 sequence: CASSPGTGSGGELFF. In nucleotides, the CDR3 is TGTGCCAGCAGCCCGGGGACAGGGAGTGGCGGGGAGCTGTTTTTT.

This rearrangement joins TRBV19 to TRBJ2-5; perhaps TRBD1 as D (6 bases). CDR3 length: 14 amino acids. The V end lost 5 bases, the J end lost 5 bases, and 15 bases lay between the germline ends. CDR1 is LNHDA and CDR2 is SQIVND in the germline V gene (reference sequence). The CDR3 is CASSLNTGSETQYF. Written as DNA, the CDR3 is TGTGCCAGTAGTCTTAATACAGGGAGTGAGACCCAGTACTTC.

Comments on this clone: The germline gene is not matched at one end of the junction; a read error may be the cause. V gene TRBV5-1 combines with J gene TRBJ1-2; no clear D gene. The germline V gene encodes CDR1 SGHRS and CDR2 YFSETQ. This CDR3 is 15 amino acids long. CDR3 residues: CASSLDPGSNSGYTF. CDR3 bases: TGCGCCAGCAGCTTGGATCCGGGAAGTAACTCTGGCTACACCTTC.